These 23 T cell receptor beta chains share one sample of origin, sequenced in a study of blood T cell repertoires in COVID-19. The assay was immunoSEQ multiplex PCR, and TCRdb's table has in-frame clones only and misses some. The sample consists of approximately 210,000 clones, roughly 90% of them appearing once. Sequenced sample: PBMCs or T cells enriched from blood (not recorded which). Source of these receptors: a woman aged 18-29 years who had recovered from COVID-19.

The chain uses TRBV3-1 (or the pseudogene TRBV3-2) and TRBJ1-3; tentatively, D is TRBD1 (5 bases). Trimming left V 4 bases short and J 2 bases short, with 12 bases between. In germline, CDR1 is LGHDT, CDR2 YNNKEL (reference sequence). The CDR3 extends over 15 amino acids. For the CDR3, the DNA is TGTGCCAGCAGCCCAATACAAGGGGCTGGAAACACCATATATTTT. Translation: CASSPIQGAGNTIYF.

The chain recombines TRBV3-1 (or the pseudogene TRBV3-2) with TRBJ2-3; D is undetermined. This CDR3 comprises 13 residues. The germline V gene has CDR1 LGHDT and CDR2 YNNKEL (reference sequence). V lost 0 bases and J 7 bases, leaving 8 bases between the germline ends. The CDR3 region is CASSQDYSHTQYF. CDR3 nucleotide sequence: TGTGCCAGCAGCCAAGATTACAGCCATACGCAGTATTTT.

The chain employs TRBV6-5 and TRBJ2-5, with a possible D match to TRBD1 (6 bases). The CDR3 has 14 residues. V was trimmed by 2 bases and J by 4 bases, leaving 11 bases between them. Germline CDR1 and CDR2: MNHEY and SVGAGI. The CDR3, as DNA: TGTGCCAGCAGTTACGGGGGCGGCCCAGAGACCCAGTACTTC. Translating it yields CASSYGGGPETQYF.

V gene TRBV7-9 combines with J gene TRBJ2-2, with TRBD2 as a possible D gene (5 bases). Germline loops: CDR1 SEHNR, CDR2 FQNEAQ (reference sequence). The CDR3 runs to 14 residues. V lost 1 base and J lost 7, with 10 bases in between. CDR3 amino acids: CASSLVSSHGELFF. The CDR3 DNA is TGTGCCAGCAGCTTAGTCTCTAGCCACGGGGAGCTGTTTTTT.

This chain uses TRBV6-5 with TRBJ1-2; 7 bases fit TRBD1. V trimming: 7 bases; J trimming: 2 bases; junction bases outside the gene matches: 4. This CDR3 has 13 residues. Germline loops: CDR1 MNHEY, CDR2 SVGAGI. The CDR3 reads CASTSGQNYGYTF. CDR3 bases: TGTGCCAGCACCTCGGGACAGAACTATGGCTACACCTTC.

This chain joins TRBV2 and TRBJ2-1; 11 nucleotides align to TRBD2. This CDR3 is built from 15 residues. The trim removed 4 bases at V and 6 bases at J, leaving 5 bases unmatched. Germline loops: CDR1 SNHLY, CDR2 FYNNEI. Written as DNA, the CDR3 is TGTGCCAGCAGTGTAGCGGGGGGGGTAGGCAATGAGCAGTTCTTC. It specifies CASSVAGGVGNEQFF. The entire variable domain, with the rest obtained from reference TRBV2 and TRBJ2-1, is as follows: EPEVTQTPSHQVTQMGQEVILRCVPISNHLYFYWYRQILGQKVEFLVSFYNNEISEKSEIFDDQFSVERPDGSNFTLKIRSTKLEDSAMYFCASSVAGGVGNEQFFGPGTRLTVL.

The chain couples TRBV5-1 to TRBJ1-1, with 9 bases aligning to TRBD1. Germline-derived CDR1 and CDR2 are SGHRS and YFSETQ. The CDR3 is 16 amino acids. V gave up 2 bases and J gave up 0 bases; unmatched junction bases: 5. CDR3 residues: CASSLTGTGMNTEAFF. CDR3 in DNA: TGCGCCAGCAGCTTAACCGGGACAGGGATGAACACTGAAGCTTTCTTT.

The sample holds a few counts of this clone. The chain uses TRBV6-5 and TRBJ1-1, with 7 nucleotides matching TRBD1. The CDR3 runs 14 residues. Germline V gene data show CDR1 as MNHEY and CDR2 as SVGAGI. The DNA for the CDR3 is TGTGCTTCCGGCAGGCAGGGGGTGAACACTGAAGCTTTCTTT. Its translation is CASGRQGVNTEAFF.

The chain carries TRBV27 and TRBJ2-1; D not certain. The CDR3 contains 15 residues. The germline V gene encodes CDR1 MNHEY and CDR2 SMNVEV (reference sequence). V lost 6 bases and J lost 3, with 15 bases in between. The CDR3 is CASSRGAVDYNEQFF. The CDR3 DNA follows: TGTGCCAGCAGCCGAGGCGCGGTGGACTACAATGAGCAGTTCTTC.

CDR3 in DNA: TGTGCCAGCAGCGTAGGAGGGGGAGGCTACACCTTC. Residues: CASSVGGGGYTF. This chain connects TRBV9 to TRBJ1-2, with D maybe TRBD1 (6 bases). The length of the CDR3 is 12 residues. Germline V gives CDR1 SGDLS, CDR2 YYNGEE. V lost 0 bases and J lost 8, with 8 bases in between.

V is TRBV5-1 and J is TRBJ2-2; 8 positions agree with TRBD1. V lost 2 bases and J lost 8; bases outside the gene matches: 8. The CDR3 contains 15 residues. CDR1 is SGHRS, CDR2 YFSETQ, per germline. The DNA of the CDR3 is TGCGCCAGCAGCTTAACGGACAGGGTCGGAGGGGAGCTGTTTTTT. Translated: CASSLTDRVGGELFF.

The rearrangement joins TRBV6-5 to TRBJ1-6; D perhaps matches TRBD1 (5 bases). CDR3 length: 13 amino acids. CDR1 is MNHEY and CDR2 is SVGAGI in the germline V gene. V lost 6 bases to trimming and J lost 10 bases, with 13 bases between them. The CDR3 protein is CASRIGVGSPLHF. CDR3 bases: TGTGCCAGCAGGATAGGGGTGGGCTCACCCCTCCACTTT.

The V call is TRBV15, the J call TRBJ1-2, with 7 positions matching TRBD1. J gave up 8 bases and V 0 bases, and 6 bases lay outside the gene matches. The CDR3 extends over 14 amino acids. The germline V gene encodes CDR1 LNHNV and CDR2 YYDKDF (reference sequence). CDR3 loop: CATSRDMRGQGYTF. CDR3 in DNA: TGTGCCACCAGCAGAGATATGAGGGGGCAGGGCTACACCTTC.

In DNA, the CDR3 is TGCGCCAGCAGCTTGGACAGCTACACTGAAGCTTTCTTT. This gives the protein CASSLDSYTEAFF. V is TRBV5-1 and J is TRBJ1-1; D ambiguous. Trimming removed 0 bases at V and 3 bases at J, with 6 bases between. From germline, CDR1 is SGHRS and CDR2 YFSETQ. The CDR3 runs 13 residues.

The sample holds a few counts of this clone. The chain combines TRBV2 with TRBJ2-3; D may be TRBD2 (5 bases). Germline V gene lookup returns CDR1 SNHLY and CDR2 FYNNEI. V gave up 3 bases and J gave up 4 bases, with 8 bases separating them. The CDR3 contains 13 residues. The CDR3 is CASSEFGADTQYF. DNA for the CDR3: TGTGCCAGCAGTGAGTTCGGGGCAGATACGCAGTATTTT.

This sequence joins TRBV30 and TRBJ1-5, with a weak D call TRBD1 (6 bases). Per germline, CDR1 GTSNPN and CDR2 SVGIG (reference sequence). There are 15 residues in the CDR3. Trimming removed 0 bases at V and 6 bases at J, with 15 bases between. CDR3 region: CAWSVGGAGSQPQHF. Written as DNA, the CDR3 is TGTGCCTGGAGTGTAGGGGGGGCGGGAAGTCAGCCCCAGCATTTT.

The chain employs TRBV27 and TRBJ2-1, with TRBD2 matching 11 bases. The trim removed 6 bases at V and 10 bases at J, leaving 14 bases unmatched. The germline V gene has CDR1 MNHEY and CDR2 SMNVEV (reference sequence). CDR3 length: 16 amino acids. The CDR3 sequence: CASRNSTSGVPGEQFF. The CDR3 DNA follows: TGTGCCAGCAGAAATTCGACTAGCGGGGTCCCGGGGGAGCAGTTCTTC.

The CDR3, as DNA: TGTGCCAGCAGCCTATACACCGGGGAGCTGTTTTTT. Protein product: CASSLYTGELFF. V is TRBV7-2 and J is TRBJ2-2; D is uncertain. V dropped 5 bases and J dropped 3 bases, with 4 bases sitting between them. Per the germline V gene, CDR1 is SGHTA and CDR2 is FQGNSA. The CDR3 is made up of 12 amino acids.

The chain joins TRBV19 to TRBJ1-1, with 8 nucleotides matching TRBD1. V shed 7 bases and J 5 bases; nucleotides not matched to a gene: 9. The V gene's germline CDR1 is LNHDA and CDR2 SQIVND (reference sequence). The CDR3 has 14 amino acids. The CDR3 nucleotides read TGTGCCAGTACCGCTAACAGGGGGTGGACTGAAGCTTTCTTT. Its translation: CASTANRGWTEAFF.

The chain has TRBV6-5 and TRBJ1-3; D is possibly TRBD1 (5 bases). The V gene's germline CDR1 is MNHEY and CDR2 SVGAGI. V was pared by 5 bases and J by 6 bases, with 14 bases between. The CDR3 is 14 residues long. CDR3: CASSRSGTENTIYF. DNA for the CDR3: TGTGCCAGCAGTCGCTCCGGGACTGAAAACACCATATATTTT.

Note on this clone: The same CDR3 can be traced to other DNA sequences in this sample. The chain has TRBV18 and TRBJ1-1; D ambiguous. The germline V gene has CDR1 KGHSH and CDR2 LQKENI. The V end was cut by 1 base, the J end by 5 bases, with 8 bases between. There are 13 residues in the CDR3. DNA of the CDR3: TGTGCCAGCTCACCACTGGGAGATACTGAAGCTTTCTTT. Its protein is CASSPLGDTEAFF.

The chain has TRBV10-1 and TRBJ2-6; D perhaps matches TRBD2 (5 bases). Germline CDR1 and CDR2: WNHNN and SYGVQD (reference sequence). The CDR3 consists of 17 residues. Trimming took 7 bases from V and 0 from J, leaving 16 bases between them. The CDR3: CASIDGGRFSGANVLTF. CDR3 bases: TGCGCCAGCATAGATGGCGGGCGGTTCTCTGGGGCCAACGTCCTGACTTTC.

The chain is built from TRBV12-3 or TRBV12-4 and TRBJ1-1; the D gene is possibly TRBD1 (5 bases). The CDR3 is made up of 13 amino acids. V lost 6 bases and J lost 11, with 19 bases in between. CDR3 residues: CASSANWAGLAFF. The CDR3 DNA follows: TGTGCCAGCAGCGCCAATTGGGCAGGGCTGGCTTTCTTT.